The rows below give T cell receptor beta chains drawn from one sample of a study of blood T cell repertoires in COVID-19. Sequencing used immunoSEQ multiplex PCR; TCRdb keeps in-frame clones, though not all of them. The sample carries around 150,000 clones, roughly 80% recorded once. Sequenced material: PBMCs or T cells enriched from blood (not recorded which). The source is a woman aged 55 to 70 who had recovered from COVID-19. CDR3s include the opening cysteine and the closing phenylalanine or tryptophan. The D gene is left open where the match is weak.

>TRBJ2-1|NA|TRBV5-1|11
CASSLKWEQFF
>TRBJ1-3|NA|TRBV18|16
CASSPVQSASGNTIYF
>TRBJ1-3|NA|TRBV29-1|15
CSVALETGRGNTIYF
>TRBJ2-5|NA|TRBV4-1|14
CASSQAPRTKTQYF
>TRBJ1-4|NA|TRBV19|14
CASNTGMTNEKLFF
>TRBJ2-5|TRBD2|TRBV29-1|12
CSLATSGETQYF
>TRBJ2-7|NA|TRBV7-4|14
CASSSGVPSYEQYF
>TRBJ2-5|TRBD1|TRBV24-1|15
CATSDPGTGKETQYF
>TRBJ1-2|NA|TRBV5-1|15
CASSLQAPWDYGYTF
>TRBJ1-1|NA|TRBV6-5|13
CASSYRFHTEAFF
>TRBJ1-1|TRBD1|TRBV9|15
CASSVGGQVGTEAFF
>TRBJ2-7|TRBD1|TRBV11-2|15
CASSFYGQGGNEQYF
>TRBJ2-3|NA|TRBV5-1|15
CASSSIGELTDTQYF
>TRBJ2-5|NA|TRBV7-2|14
CASSLAGQGETQYF
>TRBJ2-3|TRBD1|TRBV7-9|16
CASRFCGRGRPDTQYF
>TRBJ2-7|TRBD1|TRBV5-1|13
CASSLQGAHEQYF
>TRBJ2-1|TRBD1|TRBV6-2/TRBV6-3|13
CASSPRGSGEQFF
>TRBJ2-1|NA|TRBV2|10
CASNSGEQFF
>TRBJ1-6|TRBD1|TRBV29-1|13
CSAQGESAVSLHF
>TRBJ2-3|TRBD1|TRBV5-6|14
CASSRGTGEDTQYF
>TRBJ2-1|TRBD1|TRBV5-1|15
CASSFGQGSYNEQFF
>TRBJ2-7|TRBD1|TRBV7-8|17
CASSFMSGTGGPYEQYF
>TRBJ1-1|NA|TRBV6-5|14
CASSYRGQIAEAFF
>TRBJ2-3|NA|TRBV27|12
CASRTAADTQYF
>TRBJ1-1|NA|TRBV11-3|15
CASSLVQGRGPEAFF
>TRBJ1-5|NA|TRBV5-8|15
CASSFRVTGNQPQHF
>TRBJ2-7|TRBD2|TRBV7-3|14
CASSRTSGAYEQYF
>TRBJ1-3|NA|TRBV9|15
CASSVEGSSGNTIYF
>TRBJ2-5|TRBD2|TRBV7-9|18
CASSFELAGGPFMETQYF
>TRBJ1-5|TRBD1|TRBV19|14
CASKQGQDHQPQHF
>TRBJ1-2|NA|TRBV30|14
CAWSERRRVYGYTF
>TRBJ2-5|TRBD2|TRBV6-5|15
CASSRRGTNQETQYF
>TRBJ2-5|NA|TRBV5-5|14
CASTTGGGRETQYF
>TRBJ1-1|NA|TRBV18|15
CASSPADSRNTEAFF
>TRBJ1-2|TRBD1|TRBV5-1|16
CASSLAVGQGDYGYTF
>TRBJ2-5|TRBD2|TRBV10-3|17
CAISASLAGGNQETQYF
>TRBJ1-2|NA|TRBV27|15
CASSLLPGSGHGYTF
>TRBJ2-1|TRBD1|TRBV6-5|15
CASSTRTGDYNEQFF
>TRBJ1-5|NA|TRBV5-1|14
CASSPRGGNQPQHF
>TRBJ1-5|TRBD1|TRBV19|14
CASSGTGGDQPQHF
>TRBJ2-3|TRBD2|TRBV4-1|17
CASSGEGAGGRRDTQYF
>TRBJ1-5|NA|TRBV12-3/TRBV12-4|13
CASRPRGNQPQHF
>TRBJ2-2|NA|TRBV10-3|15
CATLGGSLLTGELFF
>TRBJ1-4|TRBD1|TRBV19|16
CASSIFRDRAAEKLFF
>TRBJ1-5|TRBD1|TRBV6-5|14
CASSQQGRNQPQHF
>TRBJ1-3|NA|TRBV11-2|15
CASSLAEGTGNTIYF
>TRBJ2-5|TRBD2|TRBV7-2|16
CASSLGTSGGQETQYF
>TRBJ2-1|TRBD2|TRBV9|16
CASSVGRTSGVNEQFF
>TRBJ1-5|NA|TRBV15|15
CATSRAGVGNQPQHF
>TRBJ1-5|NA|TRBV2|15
CASSLFPQGNQPQHF
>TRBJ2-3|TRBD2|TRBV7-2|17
CASSLRPSGGGPDTQYF
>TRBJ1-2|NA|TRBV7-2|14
CASSPYSGELGYTF
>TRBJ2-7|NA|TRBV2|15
CARTISAGPSYEQYF
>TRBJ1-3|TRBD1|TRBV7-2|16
CASSLLWDSSGNTIYF
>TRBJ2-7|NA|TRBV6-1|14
CASSEAETGYEQYF
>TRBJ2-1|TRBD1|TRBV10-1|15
CASSDQGQGRGEQFF